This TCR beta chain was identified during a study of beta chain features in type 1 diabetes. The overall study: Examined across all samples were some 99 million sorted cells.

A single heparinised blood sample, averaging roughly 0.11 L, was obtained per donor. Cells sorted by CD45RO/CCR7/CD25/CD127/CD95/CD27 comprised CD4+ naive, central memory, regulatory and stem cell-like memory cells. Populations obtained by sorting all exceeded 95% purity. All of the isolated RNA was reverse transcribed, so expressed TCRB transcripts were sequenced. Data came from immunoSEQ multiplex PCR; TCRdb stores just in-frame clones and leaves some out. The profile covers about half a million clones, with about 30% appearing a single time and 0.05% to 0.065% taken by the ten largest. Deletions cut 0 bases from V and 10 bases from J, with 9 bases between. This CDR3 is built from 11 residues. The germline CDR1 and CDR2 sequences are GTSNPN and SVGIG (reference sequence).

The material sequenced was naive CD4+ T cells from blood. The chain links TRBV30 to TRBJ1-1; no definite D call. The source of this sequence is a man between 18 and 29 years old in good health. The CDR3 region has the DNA TGTGCCTGGAGTGTACTTCGGACAGCTTTCTTT. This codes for CAWSVLRTAFF.